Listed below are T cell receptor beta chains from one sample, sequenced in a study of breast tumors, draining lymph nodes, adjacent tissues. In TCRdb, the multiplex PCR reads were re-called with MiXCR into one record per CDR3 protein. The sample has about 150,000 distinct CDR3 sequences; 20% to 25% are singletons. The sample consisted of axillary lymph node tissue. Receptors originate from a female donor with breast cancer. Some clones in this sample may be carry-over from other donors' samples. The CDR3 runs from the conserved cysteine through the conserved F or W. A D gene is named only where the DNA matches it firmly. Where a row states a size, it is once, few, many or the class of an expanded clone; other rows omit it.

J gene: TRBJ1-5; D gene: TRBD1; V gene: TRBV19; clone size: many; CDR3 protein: CASSVTGSYSNQPQHF; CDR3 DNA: TGTGCCAGTAGCGTGACAGGGTCCTATAGCAATCAGCCCCAGCATTTT
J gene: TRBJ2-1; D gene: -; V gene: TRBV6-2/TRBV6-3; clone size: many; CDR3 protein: CASRRAGGNEQFF; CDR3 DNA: TGTGCCAGCCGTAGGGCAGGTGGAAATGAGCAGTTCTTC
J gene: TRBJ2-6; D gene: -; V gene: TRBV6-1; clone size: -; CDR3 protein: CASRGSGANVLTF; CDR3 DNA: TGTGCCAGCAGGGGCTCTGGGGCCAACGTCCTGACTTTC
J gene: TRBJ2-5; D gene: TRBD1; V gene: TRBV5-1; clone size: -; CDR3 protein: CASSPRDRGLETQYF; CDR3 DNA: TGCGCCAGCAGCCCCCGTGACAGGGGATTGGAGACCCAGTACTTC
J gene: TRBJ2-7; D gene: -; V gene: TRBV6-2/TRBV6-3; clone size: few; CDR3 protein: CASSPLGSYEQYF; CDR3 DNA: TGTGCCAGCAGCCCCCTAGGCTCCTACGAGCAGTACTTC
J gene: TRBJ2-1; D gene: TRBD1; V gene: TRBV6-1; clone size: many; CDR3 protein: CASRWWDSLISYNEQFF; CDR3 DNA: TGTGCCAGCAGGTGGTGGGACAGCTTAATCTCCTACAATGAGCAGTTCTTC
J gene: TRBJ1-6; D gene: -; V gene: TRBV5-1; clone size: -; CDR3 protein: CASSLALQGNSPLHF; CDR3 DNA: TGCGCCAGCAGCTTGGCCCTCCAGGGGAATTCACCCCTCCACTTT
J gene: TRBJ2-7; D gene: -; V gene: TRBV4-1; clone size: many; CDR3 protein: CASSQVSGTASYEQYF; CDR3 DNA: TGCGCCAGCAGCCAAGTATCCGGGACTGCATCCTACGAGCAGTACTTC
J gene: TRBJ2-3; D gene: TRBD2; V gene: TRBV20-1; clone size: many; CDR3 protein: CSASARLAGSTDTQYF; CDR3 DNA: TGCAGTGCGTCGGCCCGGCTAGCGGGATCCACAGATACGCAGTATTTT
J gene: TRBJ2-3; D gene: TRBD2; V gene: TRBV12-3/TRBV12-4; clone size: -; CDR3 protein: CASSLSLAGGSDTQYF; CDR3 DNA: TGTGCCAGCAGTTTAAGTCTAGCGGGAGGTTCGGATACGCAGTATTTT
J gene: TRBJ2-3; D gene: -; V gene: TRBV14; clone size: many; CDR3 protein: CASSQDRQDRHTDTQYF; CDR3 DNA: TGTGCCAGCAGCCAAGATCGACAGGACCGACACACAGATACGCAGTATTTT
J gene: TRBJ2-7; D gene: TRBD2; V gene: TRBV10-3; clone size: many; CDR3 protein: CAISDGGLADYEQYF; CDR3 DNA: TGTGCCATCAGTGACGGGGGACTAGCGGACTACGAGCAGTACTTC
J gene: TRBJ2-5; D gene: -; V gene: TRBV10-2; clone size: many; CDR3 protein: CASRVGGGIETQYF; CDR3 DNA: TGCGCCAGCAGAGTAGGAGGGGGCATCGAGACCCAGTACTTC
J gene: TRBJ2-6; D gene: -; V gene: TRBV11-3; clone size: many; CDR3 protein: CASSLVGVGANVLTF; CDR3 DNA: TGTGCCAGCAGCTTAGTAGGGGTTGGGGCCAACGTCCTGACTTTC
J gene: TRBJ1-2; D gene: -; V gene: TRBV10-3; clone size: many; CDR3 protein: CAISYSWTDGYTF; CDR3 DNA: TGTGCCATCAGCTACAGTTGGACAGATGGCTACACCTTC
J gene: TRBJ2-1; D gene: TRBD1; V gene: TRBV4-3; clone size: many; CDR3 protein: CASSQESSGQTSSYNEQFF; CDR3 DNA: TGCGCCAGCAGCCAAGAAAGCTCGGGACAGACGAGCTCCTACAATGAGCAGTTCTTC
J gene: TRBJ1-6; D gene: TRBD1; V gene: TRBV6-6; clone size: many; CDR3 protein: CASSTTGAYNSPLHF; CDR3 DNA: TGTGCCAGCAGTACGACAGGGGCCTATAATTCACCCCTCCACTTT
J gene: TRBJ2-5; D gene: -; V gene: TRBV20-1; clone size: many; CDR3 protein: CSAEGRQETQYF; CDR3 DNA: TGCAGTGCTGAGGGGAGGCAAGAGACCCAGTACTTC
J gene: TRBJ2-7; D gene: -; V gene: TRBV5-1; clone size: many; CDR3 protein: CASSLEQPSYEQYF; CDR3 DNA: TGCGCCAGCAGCTTGGAGCAACCATCCTACGAGCAGTACTTC
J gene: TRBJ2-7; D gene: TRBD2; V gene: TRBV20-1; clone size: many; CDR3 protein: CSARVPSGRSSAFYEQYF; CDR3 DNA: TGCAGTGCTAGAGTTCCTAGCGGGAGGTCAAGCGCGTTCTACGAGCAGTACTTC
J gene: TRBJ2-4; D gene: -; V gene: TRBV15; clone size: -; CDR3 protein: CATSRTPSWVAKNIQYF; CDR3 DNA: TGTGCCACCAGCAGAACCCCCTCGTGGGTAGCCAAAAACATTCAGTACTTC
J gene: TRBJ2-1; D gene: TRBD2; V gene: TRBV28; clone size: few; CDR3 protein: CASSLTSGNSYNEQFF; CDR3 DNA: TGTGCCAGCAGTTTAACTAGCGGGAACTCCTACAATGAGCAGTTCTTC
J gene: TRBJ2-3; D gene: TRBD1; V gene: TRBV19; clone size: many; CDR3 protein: CASSSRTGGFASGSTDTQYF; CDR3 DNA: TGTGCCAGTAGTTCCCGGACAGGGGGCTTTGCGAGCGGGAGCACAGATACGCAGTATTTT
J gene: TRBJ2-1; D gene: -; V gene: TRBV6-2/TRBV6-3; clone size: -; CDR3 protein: CAGRSDWGNEQFF; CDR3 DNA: TGTGCCGGCAGATCGGATTGGGGAAATGAGCAGTTCTTC
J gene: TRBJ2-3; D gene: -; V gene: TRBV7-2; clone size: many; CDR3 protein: CASSPLATTDTQYF; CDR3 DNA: TGTGCCAGCAGCCCCCTAGCGACCACAGATACGCAGTATTTT
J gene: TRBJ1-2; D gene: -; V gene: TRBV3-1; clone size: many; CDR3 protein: CASSQGAWNYGYTF; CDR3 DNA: TGTGCCAGCAGCCAAGGGGCTTGGAACTATGGCTACACCTTC
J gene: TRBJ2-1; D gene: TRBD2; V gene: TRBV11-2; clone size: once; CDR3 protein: CASSPTLAGGYNEQFF; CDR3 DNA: TGTGCCAGCAGCCCCACCCTAGCGGGAGGGTACAATGAGCAGTTCTTC
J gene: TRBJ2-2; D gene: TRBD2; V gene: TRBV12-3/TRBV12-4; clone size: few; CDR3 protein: CASSSGLAGAGGELFF; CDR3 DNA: TGTGCCAGCAGTTCGGGACTAGCGGGAGCGGGCGGGGAGCTGTTTTTT
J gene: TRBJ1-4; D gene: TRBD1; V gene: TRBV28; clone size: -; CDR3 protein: CASRPQGANEKLFF; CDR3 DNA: TGTGCCAGCAGACCTCAGGGGGCTAATGAAAAACTGTTTTTT
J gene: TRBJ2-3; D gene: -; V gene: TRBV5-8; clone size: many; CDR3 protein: CASSLVPADTQYF; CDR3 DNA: TGTGCCAGCAGCTTGGTCCCCGCAGATACGCAGTATTTT
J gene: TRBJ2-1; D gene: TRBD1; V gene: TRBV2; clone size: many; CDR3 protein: CASTPKDRGWGNEQFF; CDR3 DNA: TGTGCCAGCACCCCGAAGGACAGGGGTTGGGGCAATGAGCAGTTCTTC
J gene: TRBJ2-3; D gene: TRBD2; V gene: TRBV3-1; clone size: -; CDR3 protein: CASSHPPPGLAGMGTDTQYF; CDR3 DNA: TGTGCCAGCAGCCATCCCCCTCCGGGACTAGCGGGGATGGGGACAGATACGCAGTATTTT
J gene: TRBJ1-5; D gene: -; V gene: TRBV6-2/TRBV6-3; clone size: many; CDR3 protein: CASGVSNQPQHF; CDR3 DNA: TGTGCCTCGGGAGTCTCCAATCAGCCCCAGCATTTT
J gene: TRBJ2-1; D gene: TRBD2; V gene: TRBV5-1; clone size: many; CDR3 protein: CASSLGLAGGYNEQFF; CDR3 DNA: TGCGCCAGCAGCTTGGGGTTAGCGGGAGGTTACAATGAGCAGTTCTTC
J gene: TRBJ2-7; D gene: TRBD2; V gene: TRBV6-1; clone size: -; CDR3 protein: CASSSSGGSYEQYF; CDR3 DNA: TGTGCCAGCAGTTCTAGCGGGGGGTCCTACGAGCAGTACTTC
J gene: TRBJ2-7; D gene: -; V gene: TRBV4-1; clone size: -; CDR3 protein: CASSQDRGVYEQYF; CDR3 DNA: TGCGCCAGCAGCCAAGATAGGGGGGTCTACGAGCAGTACTTC
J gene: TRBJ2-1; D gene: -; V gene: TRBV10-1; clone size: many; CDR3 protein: CASSDAVAPMWDEQFF; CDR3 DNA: TGCGCCAGCAGTGACGCGGTAGCTCCCATGTGGGATGAGCAGTTCTTC
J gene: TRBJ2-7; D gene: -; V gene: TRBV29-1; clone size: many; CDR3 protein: CSVAETAIYEQYF; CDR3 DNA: TGCAGCGTGGCCGAGACAGCCATTTACGAGCAGTACTTC
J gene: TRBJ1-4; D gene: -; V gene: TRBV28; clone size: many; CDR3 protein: CASSIPGHYEKLFF; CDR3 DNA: TGTGCCAGCAGTATACCGGGACACTATGAAAAACTGTTTTTT
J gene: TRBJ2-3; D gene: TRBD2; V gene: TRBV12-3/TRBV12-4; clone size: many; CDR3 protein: CASRVAGLRDTQYF; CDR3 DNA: TGTGCCAGCAGAGTAGCGGGGTTAAGGGATACGCAGTATTTT
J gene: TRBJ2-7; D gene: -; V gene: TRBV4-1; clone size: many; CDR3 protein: CASSRDLTRGGYEQYF; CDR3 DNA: TGCGCCAGCAGCCGGGACCTAACAAGAGGGGGCTACGAGCAGTACTTC
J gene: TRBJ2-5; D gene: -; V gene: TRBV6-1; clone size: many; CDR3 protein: CASSEGSKGATQYF; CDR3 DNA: TGTGCCAGCAGTGAAGGATCAAAGGGTGCGACCCAGTACTTC
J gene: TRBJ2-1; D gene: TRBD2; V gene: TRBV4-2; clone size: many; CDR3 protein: CASSQPGLAGVNEQFF; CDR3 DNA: TGTGCCAGCAGCCAACCGGGACTAGCGGGAGTCAATGAGCAGTTCTTC
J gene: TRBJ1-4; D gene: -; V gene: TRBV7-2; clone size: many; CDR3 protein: CASRMTGGREKLFF; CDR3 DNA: TGTGCCAGCAGGATGACAGGCGGTCGGGAAAAACTGTTTTTT
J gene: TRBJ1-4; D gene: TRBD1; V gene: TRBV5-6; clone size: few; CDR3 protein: CASSKTGPGEKLFF; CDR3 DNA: TGTGCCAGCAGCAAGACAGGGCCGGGGGAAAAACTGTTTTTT
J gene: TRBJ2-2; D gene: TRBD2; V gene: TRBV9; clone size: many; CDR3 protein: CASSLIGTSGTMNTGELFF; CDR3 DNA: TGTGCCAGCAGCCTAATCGGGACTAGCGGGACTATGAACACCGGGGAGCTGTTTTTT
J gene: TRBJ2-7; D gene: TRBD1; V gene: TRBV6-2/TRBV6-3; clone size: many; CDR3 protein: CASTADRVNYEQYF; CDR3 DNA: TGTGCCAGCACCGCGGACAGGGTGAACTACGAGCAGTACTTC
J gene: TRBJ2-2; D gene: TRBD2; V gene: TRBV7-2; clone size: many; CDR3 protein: CASSRKTSGRSGELFF; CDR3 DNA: TGTGCCAGCAGCCGGAAGACTAGCGGGAGGTCGGGGGAGCTGTTTTTT
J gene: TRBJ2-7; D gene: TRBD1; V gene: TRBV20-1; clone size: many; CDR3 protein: CSARAPTGSSYEQYF; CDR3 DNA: TGCAGTGCTAGAGCGCCGACAGGGAGCTCCTACGAGCAGTACTTC
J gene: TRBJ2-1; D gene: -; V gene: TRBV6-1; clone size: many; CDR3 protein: CASIGVSYNEQFF; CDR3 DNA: TGTGCCAGCATTGGGGTCTCCTACAATGAGCAGTTCTTC
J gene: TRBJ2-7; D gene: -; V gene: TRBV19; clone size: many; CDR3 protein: CASSIGRVPYEQYF; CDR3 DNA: TGTGCCAGTAGTATCGGCAGGGTCCCCTACGAGCAGTACTTC
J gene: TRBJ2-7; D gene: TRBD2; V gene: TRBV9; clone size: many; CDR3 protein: CASSLGTSGVHEQYF; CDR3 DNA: TGTGCCAGCAGCCTCGGGACTAGCGGAGTCCACGAGCAGTACTTC